The source of this T cell receptor (beta chain) is a study of blood T cell repertoires in COVID-19. Study-wide context: In each case, the material was cDNA or gDNA derived from T cells, B-cell-depleted T cells, or PBMCs.

The germline V gene has CDR1 MNHEY and CDR2 SVGAGI. V shed 0 bases and J 1 base; nucleotides not matched to a gene: 3. The CDR3 length is 16 residues. Profiling relied on immunoSEQ multiplex PCR, and the TCRdb table lists in-frame clones only, not all of them. The sample holds approximately 170,000 clones, about 85% seen once. The sequenced sample was peripheral blood. The clonotype comes from a woman of 80 years or more in a cohort sampled during active or convalescent COVID-19. This chain uses TRBV6-5 with TRBJ1-5; 7 bases map to TRBD1. The CDR3 bases are TGTGCCAGCAGTTACTCGGGGACAGAGAGCAATCAGCCCCAGCATTTT. Protein sequence: CASSYSGTESNQPQHF.